The 29 T cell receptor beta chains reported below all come from one sample, sequenced in a study of cytomegalovirus exposure and HLA in healthy donors. PCR amplification relied on 60 Vbeta primers (plus 13 Jbeta primers). The repertoire was sequenced with immunoSEQ multiplex PCR; TCRdb's copy has only in-frame clones and lacks some. The table lists under 200,000 clones, about 64% of them singletons, with 1.3% to 1.5% in the top ten. The specimen sequenced was PBMCs. The receptors were sampled from a middle-aged man in good health and CMV-seronegative.

The CDR3 DNA is TGTGCCAGCAGCGTAGAGGGACTAGGGGCCTACAATGAGCAGTTCTTC. As protein: CASSVEGLGAYNEQFF. The gene calls are TRBV9 and TRBJ2-1, with 8 bases matching TRBD2. CDR1 SGDLS and CDR2 YYNGEE come from the germline V gene. Trimming at V came to 0 bases and at J to 2 bases, leaving 4 bases not matched to a gene. CDR3 length: 16 amino acids.

This clone has just one count. The chain recombines TRBV13 with TRBJ2-1; possible D gene TRBD1, 5 bases. The CDR3 is made up of 15 amino acids. Germline V gene sequence: CDR1 PRHDT, CDR2 FYEKMQ (reference sequence). The V and J ends lost 5 bases and 3 bases respectively, with 14 bases between them. CDR3 amino acids: CASSEEQESYNEQFF. DNA of the CDR3: TGTGCCAGCAGCGAAGAACAGGAGAGCTACAATGAGCAGTTCTTC.

The chain combines TRBV13 with TRBJ2-6; 7 bases agree with TRBD2. Per the germline V gene, CDR1 is PRHDT and CDR2 is FYEKMQ (reference sequence). V was pared by 4 bases and J by 0 bases, with 3 bases of the junction left unmatched. This CDR3 is 16 amino acids long. CDR3 region: CASSSGGSSGANVLTF. The CDR3 DNA reads TGTGCCAGCAGCTCGGGGGGAAGCTCTGGGGCCAACGTCCTGACTTTC.

V usage is TRBV7-2 and J usage is TRBJ2-7; 8 positions agree with TRBD2. V lost 4 bases to trimming and J lost 0 bases; unmatched junction nucleotides: 5. The CDR3 sequence is 15 residues long. The germline CDR1 and CDR2 sequences are SGHTA and FQGNSA. The CDR3 loop reads CASSSLSGVSYEQYF. The CDR3, as DNA: TGTGCCAGCAGCTCCCTTAGCGGGGTCTCCTACGAGCAGTACTTC.

The count of this clone is one. The rearrangement joins TRBV5-1 to TRBJ2-2; 7 bases are shared with TRBD1. V lost 0 bases to trimming and J lost 4 bases; unmatched junction nucleotides: 3. This CDR3 is 15 amino acids long. Germline loops: CDR1 SGHRS, CDR2 YFSETQ. As DNA, the CDR3 is TGCGCCAGCAGCTTGGTTCAGGGGGTCACCGGGGAGCTGTTTTTT. This translates into CASSLVQGVTGELFF. The variable domain in full, completed from reference TRBV5-1 and TRBJ2-2, reads KAGVTQTPRYLIKTRGQQVTLSCSPISGHRSVSWYQQTPGQGLQFLFEYFSETQRNKGNFPGRFSGRQFSNSRSEMNVSTLELGDSALYLCASSLVQGVTGELFFGEGSRLTVL.

The genes are TRBV6-5 and TRBJ2-5, with D possibly being TRBD2 (5 bases). Germline V lookup: CDR1 MNHEY, CDR2 SVGAGI. The CDR3 is made up of 14 amino acids. V lost 4 bases, J lost 0 bases, and 9 bases lay in between. The CDR3 loop is CASSLRGYQETQYF. CDR3 DNA sequence: TGTGCCAGCAGTTTACGCGGGTACCAAGAGACCCAGTACTTC.

This rearrangement joins TRBV5-4 to TRBJ2-3; 9 nucleotides match TRBD1. The germline V gene has CDR1 SGHNT and CDR2 YYREEE (reference sequence). V was pared by 3 bases and J by 5 bases, with 10 bases of the junction left unmatched. This CDR3 is built from 16 residues. The CDR3 spells CASSSQGAMYRDTQYF. The DNA for the CDR3 is TGTGCCAGCAGCTCACAGGGGGCGATGTATAGAGATACGCAGTATTTT.

The chain combines TRBV5-1 with TRBJ2-3; no reliable D call. Trimming took 4 bases from V and 3 from J, leaving 9 bases between them. Germline-derived CDR1 and CDR2 are SGHRS and YFSETQ. CDR3 length equals 13 residues. CDR3 region: CASSPGWTDTQYF. Written as DNA, the CDR3 is TGCGCCAGCAGCCCAGGATGGACAGATACGCAGTATTTT.

The chain is built from TRBV7-2 and TRBJ2-7; TRBD1 matches 7 bases. The germline gives CDR1 SGHTA, CDR2 FQGNSA. The CDR3 runs 15 residues. V lost 1 base and J lost 2; bases outside the gene matches: 5. The CDR3 here is CASSLEGAGPYEQYF. The CDR3 DNA reads TGTGCCAGCAGCTTAGAGGGGGCAGGGCCCTACGAGCAGTACTTC.

The sample holds one count of this clone. This chain connects TRBV19 to TRBJ2-4; TRBD1 agrees at 10 bases. From germline, CDR1 is LNHDA and CDR2 SQIVND (reference sequence). This CDR3 is 14 amino acids long. This CDR3 is CASAGTGEENIQYF. The CDR3 DNA reads TGTGCTTCTGCCGGGACAGGGGAAGAAAACATTCAGTACTTC.

This rearrangement joins TRBV5-1 to TRBJ2-3, with 15 nucleotides matching TRBD2. Losses at the gene ends were 4 bases for V and 0 bases for J; bases not matched to a gene: 6. Germline CDR1 SGHRS, CDR2 YFSETQ. This CDR3 spans 18 amino acids. The CDR3: CASSPGLAGGGSTDTQYF. DNA of the CDR3: TGCGCCAGCAGCCCGGGACTAGCGGGGGGCGGGAGCACAGATACGCAGTATTTT.

J is TRBJ2-1 and V is TRBV2; D is perhaps TRBD1 (6 bases). Trimming took 6 bases from V and 8 from J, leaving 11 bases between them. The germline CDR1 and CDR2 sequences are SNHLY and FYNNEI. This CDR3 is built from 12 residues. CDR3 sequence reads: CASRVYRDEQFF. DNA for the CDR3: TGTGCCAGCAGAGTTTACAGGGATGAGCAGTTCTTC.

The chain couples TRBV7-8 to TRBJ1-1, with a possible D match to TRBD1 (6 bases). CDR1 SGHVS and CDR2 FQNEAQ come from the germline V gene. This CDR3 region has 14 residues. V was clipped by 1 base and J by 6 bases, with 12 bases between them. The chain's CDR3 is CASSLVRGRPEAFF. In DNA, the CDR3 is TGTGCCAGCAGCTTAGTCAGGGGAAGGCCTGAAGCTTTCTTT.

The gene calls are TRBV7-9 and TRBJ2-1; 8 positions agree with TRBD2. Germline lookup yields CDR1 SEHNR and CDR2 FQNEAQ (reference sequence). V lost 7 bases and J lost 0; bases outside the gene matches: 8. The CDR3 is 16 amino acids. CDR3 coding DNA: TGTGCCAGCATCTTTACGGGGGGGAGCTCCTACAATGAGCAGTTCTTC. This sequence encodes CASIFTGGSSYNEQFF.

The chain joins TRBV6-5 to TRBJ2-5, with unresolved D. The last part of the DNA fits TRBJ2-7 better; the J call may be wrong. In germline, CDR1 is MNHEY, CDR2 SVGAGI. The CDR3 has 15 amino acids. CDR3 DNA: TGTGCCAGCAGCCCCCTCGGTGGTATCGACTACGAGCAGTACTTC. This gives the protein CASSPLGGIDYEQYF.

This sequence joins TRBV5-4 and TRBJ2-3; 7 bases align to TRBD1. V dropped 5 bases and J dropped 1; count of bases not matched to a gene: 4. CDR3 size: 14 residues. In germline, CDR1 is SGHNT, CDR2 YYREEE (reference sequence). The CDR3 region is CASRRDRGTDTQYF. Here the CDR3 DNA reads TGTGCCAGCAGACGCGACAGGGGCACAGATACGCAGTATTTT.

This sequence joins TRBV27 and TRBJ2-7; D is undetermined. V shed 7 bases and J shed 0 bases, with 7 bases lying between them. CDR1 is MNHEY, CDR2 SMNVEV, per germline (reference sequence). The CDR3 covers 12 residues. The CDR3 loop reads CASTLSSYEQYF. The CDR3 DNA sequence: TGTGCCAGCACCCTGAGCTCCTACGAGCAGTACTTC.

This clone appeared a few times. The rearrangement uses TRBV6-5 and TRBJ1-4; 10 nucleotides line up with TRBD1. V was clipped by 5 bases and J by 6 bases; unmatched bases: 6. CDR3 length: 15 amino acids. The V gene's germline CDR1 is MNHEY and CDR2 SVGAGI. This chain's CDR3 is CASSSPGTGDEKLFF. CDR3 coding DNA: TGTGCCAGCAGTAGCCCCGGGACAGGGGATGAAAAACTGTTTTTT.

The chain uses TRBV4-1 and TRBJ2-3; 11 bases map to TRBD2. CDR3 length: 17 amino acids. V dropped 0 bases and J dropped 12; count of bases not matched to a gene: 14. Per the germline V gene, CDR1 is MGHRA and CDR2 is YSYEKL. The CDR3 sequence: CASSQDRIAGGPNPQYF. The CDR3 region has the DNA TGCGCCAGCAGCCAAGATAGAATAGCGGGGGGGCCGAACCCCCAGTATTTT.

The rearrangement uses TRBV5-1 and TRBJ1-1; maybe TRBD1 (6 bases). V lost 1 base to trimming and J lost 4 bases, with 17 bases between them. Germline CDR1 is SGHRS and CDR2 is YFSETQ. The CDR3 spans 16 residues. The CDR3 nucleotides read TGCGCCAGCAGCTTGCGCGGAAAGGGGGGGGGCACTGAAGCTTTCTTT. This gives the protein CASSLRGKGGGTEAFF.

This chain uses TRBV4-1 with TRBJ1-4; maybe TRBD1 (6 bases). Germline CDR1 MGHRA, CDR2 YSYEKL. This CDR3 contains 17 residues. V was pared by 2 bases and J by 7 bases, with 20 bases between. The CDR3 protein is CASSQLQAGAYGEKLFF. In DNA form, the CDR3 reads TGCGCCAGCAGCCAACTTCAGGCAGGGGCATACGGTGAAAAACTGTTTTTT.

This rearrangement joins TRBV6-5 to TRBJ2-7; 8 positions agree with TRBD1. Germline lookup yields CDR1 MNHEY and CDR2 SVGAGI. The CDR3 is made up of 14 amino acids. Losses at the gene ends were 5 bases for V and 2 bases for J; bases not matched to a gene: 5. In DNA, the CDR3 is TGTGCCAGCAGTCAGACAGGGGTCGCCTACGAGCAGTACTTC. This gives the protein CASSQTGVAYEQYF.

This clone was seen only once. The chain uses TRBV6-5 and TRBJ2-5, with D perhaps matching TRBD1 (6 bases). There are 12 residues in the CDR3. CDR1 MNHEY and CDR2 SVGAGI come from the germline V gene. V dropped 7 bases and J dropped 12 bases, with 18 bases sitting between them. The CDR3 DNA reads TGTGCCAGCAACACACCGGGACATAAAAAGTACTTC. Translation: CASNTPGHKKYF.

The rearrangement links TRBV7-9 to TRBJ1-4, with D possibly matching TRBD1 (6 bases). The germline V gene has CDR1 SEHNR and CDR2 FQNEAQ (reference sequence). The V end lost 4 bases, the J end lost 14 bases, and 17 bases lay between the germline ends. The CDR3 contains 13 residues. CDR3: CASSSVDSGLLFF. The CDR3, as DNA: TGTGCCAGCAGCTCCGTGGACAGTGGGTTGCTGTTTTTT. The variable domain in full, with the rest retrieved from reference TRBV7-9 and TRBJ1-4, is DTGVSQNPRHKITKRGQNVTFRCDPISEHNRLYWYRQTLGQGPEFLTYFQNEAQLEKSRLLSDRFSAERPKGSFSTLEIQRTEQGDSAMYLCASSSVDSGLLFFGSGTQLSVL.

The chain links TRBV4-1 to TRBJ1-6; a possible D gene is TRBD1 (6 bases). CDR3 length: 15 residues. V was trimmed by 2 bases and J by 5 bases, leaving 10 bases between them. Per the germline V gene, CDR1 is MGHRA and CDR2 is YSYEKL. In DNA form, the CDR3 reads TGCGCCAGCAGCCAACCGACAGGAAATAATTCACCCCTCCACTTT. Translated, it gives CASSQPTGNNSPLHF.

The chain recombines TRBV21-1 with TRBJ1-2. TRBV21-1 is a pseudogene. This CDR3 is 15 amino acids long. The CDR3 is CASSLGRGTGYGYTF. CDR3 coding DNA: TGTGCCAGCAGCCTAGGGAGGGGCACTGGCTATGGCTACACCTTC.

This clone came up a few times. The chain is built from TRBV28 and TRBJ2-6; D is ambiguous. CDR3 size: 14 residues. From germline, CDR1 is MDHEN and CDR2 SYDVKM. V lost 6 bases to trimming and J lost 2 bases, with 8 bases between them. The CDR3 protein is CASSLTAGANVLTF. CDR3 DNA sequence: TGTGCCAGCAGCCTTACAGCTGGGGCCAACGTCCTGACTTTC.

This clone was detected only once. V and J are TRBV7-2 and TRBJ1-4; the D is unclear. V was shortened by 4 bases and J by 0 bases, with 18 bases between the two germline ends. The CDR3 runs to 18 residues. Germline lookup yields CDR1 SGHTA and CDR2 FQGNSA. The CDR3 sequence is CASSSGSRSPPTNEKLFF. The CDR3 nucleotides are TGTGCCAGCAGCTCCGGATCGCGGAGCCCCCCAACTAATGAAAAACTGTTTTTT.

V is TRBV19 and J is TRBJ1-4; a weak D match, TRBD1 (5 bases). Germline CDR1 and CDR2: LNHDA and SQIVND (reference sequence). The CDR3 spans 16 residues. V was clipped by 7 bases and J by 2 bases, with 17 bases between them. The CDR3 nucleotides are TGTGCCAGTAACTCGGCGGGGCGGGCCACTAATGAAAAACTGTTTTTT. Protein product: CASNSAGRATNEKLFF. Together with reference TRBV19 and TRBJ1-4, the CDR3 gives the full variable domain: DGGITQSPKYLFRKEGQNVTLSCEQNLNHDAMYWYRQDPGQGLRLIYYSQIVNDFQKGDIAEGYSVSREKKESFPLTVTSAQKNPTAFYLCASNSAGRATNEKLFFGSGTQLSVL.